These T cell receptor beta chains were read from a single sample in a study of blood T cell repertoires in COVID-19. Libraries were prepared by immunoSEQ multiplex PCR; TCRdb keeps only in-frame clonotypes and omits some of them. The sample gives several thousand clones, about nine tenths of which show up once; around 20% is in the top ten. The sequencing sample was made of peripheral blood. The receptors originated from a human donor in a cohort sampled during active COVID-19. Both conserved end residues are part of each CDR3. Fields, in order: CDR3 DNA, CDR3 protein, V gene, clone size, J gene, D gene. D genes are given only for firm matches. Clone size is not always given. Where it is, it says once, few, many or a class for expanded clones.

cdr3_nt: TGCGCCAGCAGTGAGGCGGGACAGGGGGCCAATCAGCCCCAGCATTTT; cdr3_aa: CASSEAGQGANQPQHF; v_call: TRBV10-2; clone_size: once; j_call: TRBJ1-5; d_call: TRBD1
cdr3_nt: TGTGCCAGCAGTTCCATACTCCGGGACAGGGTCTTAGCCAAAAACATTCAGTACTTC; cdr3_aa: CASSSILRDRVLAKNIQYF; v_call: TRBV6-2/TRBV6-3; clone_size: NA; j_call: TRBJ2-4; d_call: TRBD1
cdr3_nt: TGTGCCAGCGGCCGGGACAGGGCCTACAATGAGCAGTTCTTC; cdr3_aa: CASGRDRAYNEQFF; v_call: TRBV6-5; clone_size: once; j_call: TRBJ2-1; d_call: TRBD1
cdr3_nt: TGTGCCAGCAGCTTAGCTCCAATACCACAGGGGGCGAACACTGAAGCTTTCTTT; cdr3_aa: CASSLAPIPQGANTEAFF; v_call: TRBV7-2; clone_size: NA; j_call: TRBJ1-1; d_call: TRBD1
cdr3_nt: TGTGCCAGTAGTGTCCGGGACAGGGGGTCCTTCGGCTACACCTTC; cdr3_aa: CASSVRDRGSFGYTF; v_call: TRBV19; clone_size: NA; j_call: TRBJ1-2; d_call: TRBD1
cdr3_nt: TGTGCCAGCAGCCGCGGGGACCGGGTCAGCAATCAGCCCCAGCATTTT; cdr3_aa: CASSRGDRVSNQPQHF; v_call: TRBV7-2; clone_size: NA; j_call: TRBJ1-5; d_call: NA
cdr3_nt: TGTGCCACCAGTGATAGGACTAGCGGGCGCACAGATACGCAGTATTTT; cdr3_aa: CATSDRTSGRTDTQYF; v_call: TRBV24-1; clone_size: NA; j_call: TRBJ2-3; d_call: TRBD2
cdr3_nt: TGCGCCAGCAGCTTGGCCCAGGGGGGATCCTACAATGAGCAGTTCTTC; cdr3_aa: CASSLAQGGSYNEQFF; v_call: TRBV5-1; clone_size: NA; j_call: TRBJ2-1; d_call: NA
cdr3_nt: TGTGCCAGTGGACGGGACCTGGGCCTAGCGGGAGGGCCCGAGCAGTTCTTC; cdr3_aa: CASGRDLGLAGGPEQFF; v_call: TRBV27; clone_size: once; j_call: TRBJ2-1; d_call: TRBD2
cdr3_nt: TGCGCCAGCAGCCGGACAGGAGGGTATAATCAGCCCCAGCATTTT; cdr3_aa: CASSRTGGYNQPQHF; v_call: TRBV4-1; clone_size: NA; j_call: TRBJ1-5; d_call: TRBD1
cdr3_nt: TGTGCCAGCAGCTTAGAATCTAGCGGGGGGCCAAGCTCCTACAATGAGCAGTTCTTC; cdr3_aa: CASSLESSGGPSSYNEQFF; v_call: TRBV7-2; clone_size: NA; j_call: TRBJ2-1; d_call: TRBD2
cdr3_nt: TGTGCCAGCAGCAACCTCAGGGGTCAAGAGACCCAGTACTTC; cdr3_aa: CASSNLRGQETQYF; v_call: TRBV5-5; clone_size: NA; j_call: TRBJ2-5; d_call: NA
cdr3_nt: TGTGCCACACAGGGAAATGAAAAACTGTTTTTT; cdr3_aa: CATQGNEKLFF; v_call: TRBV10-3; clone_size: NA; j_call: TRBJ1-4; d_call: NA
cdr3_nt: TGTGCCAGCTCACCGGACAGGATGCAGCCCCAGCATTTT; cdr3_aa: CASSPDRMQPQHF; v_call: TRBV18; clone_size: NA; j_call: TRBJ1-5; d_call: TRBD1
cdr3_nt: TGCGCCAGCAGTGAGTCGATAACAGGGCCCAGGGTCAATCAGCCCCAGCATTTT; cdr3_aa: CASSESITGPRVNQPQHF; v_call: TRBV10-1; clone_size: NA; j_call: TRBJ1-5; d_call: NA
cdr3_nt: TGTGCCAGCAACCCCCTAGGCGTTAGCGGCACAGATACGCAGTATTTT; cdr3_aa: CASNPLGVSGTDTQYF; v_call: TRBV5-6; clone_size: NA; j_call: TRBJ2-3; d_call: NA
cdr3_nt: TGTGCCAGTAGCCCGACTAGAGGGACCTACGAGCAGTACTTC; cdr3_aa: CASSPTRGTYEQYF; v_call: TRBV19; clone_size: NA; j_call: TRBJ2-7; d_call: NA
cdr3_nt: TGTGCCAGCAGCTTATGGGTGGGGGCCCGATCGGTTATGGAGCAGTACTTC; cdr3_aa: CASSLWVGARSVMEQYF; v_call: TRBV7-2; clone_size: NA; j_call: TRBJ2-7; d_call: NA
cdr3_nt: TGCGCCAGCAGCTTGTGGCCCGGGGGGGCCAACGTCCTGACTTTC; cdr3_aa: CASSLWPGGANVLTF; v_call: TRBV5-1; clone_size: once; j_call: TRBJ2-6; d_call: NA
cdr3_nt: TGTGCCAGCAGAACAGACGGTTACTATGGCTACACCTTC; cdr3_aa: CASRTDGYYGYTF; v_call: TRBV6-5; clone_size: NA; j_call: TRBJ1-2; d_call: NA
cdr3_nt: TGCGCCAGCAGCTTAAGAGCGGGGGGACACACCGGGGAGCTGTTTTTT; cdr3_aa: CASSLRAGGHTGELFF; v_call: TRBV5-1; clone_size: NA; j_call: TRBJ2-2; d_call: TRBD2
cdr3_nt: TGTGCCAGTAGTCAGGCGGGGATCACTGGAAACACCATATATTTT; cdr3_aa: CASSQAGITGNTIYF; v_call: TRBV19; clone_size: NA; j_call: TRBJ1-3; d_call: NA